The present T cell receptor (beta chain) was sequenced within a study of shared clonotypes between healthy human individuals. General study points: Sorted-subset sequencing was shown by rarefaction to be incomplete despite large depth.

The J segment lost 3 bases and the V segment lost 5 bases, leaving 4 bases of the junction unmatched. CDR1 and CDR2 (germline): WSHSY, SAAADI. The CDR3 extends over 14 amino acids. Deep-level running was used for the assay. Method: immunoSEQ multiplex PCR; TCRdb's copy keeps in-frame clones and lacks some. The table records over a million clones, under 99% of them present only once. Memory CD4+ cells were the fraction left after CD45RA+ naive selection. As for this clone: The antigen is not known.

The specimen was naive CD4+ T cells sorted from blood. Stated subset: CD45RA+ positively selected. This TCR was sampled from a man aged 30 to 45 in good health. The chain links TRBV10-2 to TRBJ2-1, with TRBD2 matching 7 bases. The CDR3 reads CASSSLAVYNEQFF. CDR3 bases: TGCGCCAGCAGTAGTCTAGCGGTCTACAATGAGCAGTTCTTC.